The TCR beta chain under discussion was sequenced for a study of CD8+ T cells in alopecia areata (dated by TCRdb to about 2018). Some background on the complete study: The treated patients, all with moderate-to-severe alopecia areata, were enrolled in an open-label pilot trial of oral tofacitinib given at 5 to 10 mg twice daily. Tofacitinib was administered for 6 to 18 months, and 6 months of follow-up off drug were then conducted to assess delayed response and recurrence. In treated patients, disease severity was measured using the SALT score, which gives the percentage of scalp surface area affected. In both human patients and the C3H/HeJ mouse model, the study applied high-throughput TCRbeta sequencing to look at T cell clonal expansion in alopecia areata. Scalp tissue and sorted CD4+ and CD8+ peripheral blood T cells from patchy and totalis/universalis alopecia areata patients and from healthy controls were covered by human TCRbeta sequencing. Patients on tofacitinib were biopsied at baseline and after 4 and 24 weeks of treatment, and several of the patients also had a later scalp biopsy. Scalp clonality was compared across normal scalp (n=4), patchy alopecia areata scalp (n=8), and alopecia totalis/universalis scalp (n=8). RNA came from the PAXgene miRNA kit for fixed scalp, the miRNeasy kit for PBMCs, and the RNeasy kit for mouse skin. TCRbeta CDR3 regions were amplified by immunoSEQ multiplex PCR with 35 Vbeta forward and 13 Jbeta reverse primers. The investigation overall reported the following: During tofacitinib treatment, many expanded lesional clones remained in scalp and blood, and this persistence may partly explain relapse after treatment is stopped. Tofacitinib significantly lowered scalp clonality and the number of expanded CD8+ clones among the top 100 scalp clones. Because the treated cohort was small and had only one nonresponder, larger studies are needed to examine links between baseline CD8+ expansion and response. Scalp TCR repertoire analysis is complicated because resident alphabeta T cells in normal human skin are also sequenced, whereas mouse skin is dominated by gammadelta T cells. Compared with normal scalp, lesional scalp had higher clonality and more expanded CD8+ clones, particularly in alopecia totalis/universalis, a pattern that suggests antigenic drive. Compared with mice, TCR sequences shared between patients were less clear, possibly partly because of HLA diversity across the patient population.

Preparation of the library involved the immunoSEQ multiplex PCR assay. RNA was extracted from all samples and reverse transcribed into cDNA, which served as template for TCR sequencing. First-strand cDNA was synthesized with SuperScript III using a 2:1 mix of oligo-dT and random hexamers. Amplification bias was assessed with a synthetic immune receptor repertoire, and residual bias was removed computationally. The original pipeline was this. Raw reads were preprocessed to remove errors, and CDR3 was defined according to IMGT conventions as the region from the conserved cysteine to phenylalanine. Clonality was calculated as 1 minus Shannon entropy normalized by log2 of the number of productive unique TCRs. Scalp TCRbeta sequences were cross-referenced with sorted blood CD4 and CD8 repertoires so that the CD4 or CD8 identity of scalp clones could be inferred. What TCRdb holds here is the immuneACCESS table cut down to in-frame rearrangements. Part of the clones is not present; checked against another copy, under half of the missing clones reflect an unresolved V gene, and the others are unexplained. For V, J and clone size, that table is used; D and trimming come from the DNA. This sample has 150,000 to 200,000 clones in its table, and 60% of those were observed once. The ten largest clones capture 12% to 15% of the sample.

With respect to this clone: Its specific antigen is unknown. Base qualities are not provided; no much larger clone lies one nucleotide away.

The sample's time point, from its label and the paper: less than 30 weeks on oral tofacitinib. The treatment or condition label of this sample denotes: oral pan-JAK inhibitor, 5-10 mg twice daily. Lesional scalp punch biopsies and peripheral blood were collected from alopecia areata patients. PBMCs were isolated by density centrifugation and stained for CD3, CD4 and CD8, and CD4+ and CD8+ T cells were sorted on a FACSAria. The sequences come from CD4+ T cells sorted from blood, collected at week 24, from a patient treated with tofacitinib. This clonotype was obtained from a human donor with alopecia areata.

The CDR3 here reads CAISPGQGNTEAFF. The DNA reads as follows: TGTGCCATCAGTCCGGGACAGGGGAACACTGAAGCTTTCTTT. The rearranged segments are TRBV10-3 and TRBJ1-1; TRBD1 aligns with 9 central bases. The CDR3 covers 14 residues, taking in both the cysteine and the phenylalanine. The entry retains the CDR3 DNA only, 42 bases that are in frame from base 1. Based on the germline V gene, the CDR1 and CDR2 sequences are ENHRY and SYGVKD. Trimming leaves V shorter by 5 bases and J shorter by 1 base, with the junction holding 2 bases beyond the gene matches.